This T cell receptor beta chain was sequenced in a study of blood T cell repertoires in COVID-19 (TCRdb year 2020). The study in broad terms: Samples from collaborators originated in the United States, Italy and Spain and spanned both the acute and convalescent phases of COVID-19. The material from the prospective study consisted of cDNA or gDNA derived from T cells, B-cell-depleted T cells, or PBMCs. The dataset comprised deeply sampled blood TCRbeta repertoires from subjects exposed to, actively infected with, or recovered from COVID-19. The repertoires were released in a freely available public database intended as a resource for research on the immune response to SARS-CoV-2. The samples were drawn from two sources: the first 160 participants of the ongoing ImmuneRACE study, and 1,254 subjects contributed by 6 global collaborators. The sample metadata nearly always contained a de-identified subject ID, COVID-19 status, age in years and sex. HLA class I and class II types, where available, came from metadata supplied by the sample provider rather than from assay-based typing.

Study-level results and caveats: The amount of clinical and demographic metadata varied by source and participant and was provided uncurated.

The CDR3, from cysteine to phenylalanine, totals 14 residues. The entry retains the CDR3 DNA only, 42 bases that are in frame from base 1. The germline V gene yields SGHRS for CDR1 and YFSETQ for CDR2. The germline ends are 10 bases apart after V is trimmed by 1 base and J by 3 bases. The collaborating institutions used their own protocols to collect whole blood in K2EDTA tubes. For TCRbeta analysis, collaborator samples were shipped as frozen whole blood, as isolated PBMCs, or as DNA extracted from either sample type. TCRbeta CDR3 regions were amplified from genomic DNA using the immunoSEQ Assay, a bias-controlled multiplex PCR. Under the source paper's analysis protocol: The number of nucleated cells in each sample was estimated from the amplification of reference gene primers within the assay. To quantify the absolute abundance of each unique TCRbeta CDR3 rearrangement, sequence reads were collapsed and filtered. Productive Simpson clonality was computed per sample as the square root of Simpson's diversity index over productive rearrangements. In its TCRdb copy, this immuneACCESS table keeps in-frame sequences only and misses some clones. Where compared with another copy, unresolved V genes explain less than half of these, and the others have no known cause. Clone size and V and J calls were adopted from that table, with D and trimming inferred from the DNA. In this sample the table shows tens of thousands of clones, more than 75% of which occur a single time. More than 7.5% of the sample is taken by the ten largest.

With regard to this clone: No antigen is known for it. The record has no base qualities; no much larger clone is one base away.

The sequenced sample consisted of peripheral blood. The origin of this receptor is a man aged 70-80 years with active or convalescent COVID-19. Recombination linked TRBV5-1 to TRBJ1-1, with no confidently assigned D gene. CDR3 reads: CASSLMTSDTEAFF. The bases read TGCGCCAGCAGCTTGATGACATCGGACACTGAAGCTTTCTTT.